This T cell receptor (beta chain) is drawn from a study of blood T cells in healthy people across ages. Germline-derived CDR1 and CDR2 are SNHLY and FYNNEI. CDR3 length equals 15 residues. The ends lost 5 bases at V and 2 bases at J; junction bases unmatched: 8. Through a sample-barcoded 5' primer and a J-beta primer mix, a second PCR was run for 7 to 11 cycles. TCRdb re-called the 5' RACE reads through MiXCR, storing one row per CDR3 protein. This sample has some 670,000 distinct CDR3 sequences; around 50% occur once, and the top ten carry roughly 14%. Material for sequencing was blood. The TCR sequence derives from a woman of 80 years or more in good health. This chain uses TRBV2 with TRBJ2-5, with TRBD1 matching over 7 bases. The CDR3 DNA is TGTGCCAGCAGTTGGTCTAGGACAGGACAAGAGACCCAGTACTTC. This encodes CASSWSRTGQETQYF.